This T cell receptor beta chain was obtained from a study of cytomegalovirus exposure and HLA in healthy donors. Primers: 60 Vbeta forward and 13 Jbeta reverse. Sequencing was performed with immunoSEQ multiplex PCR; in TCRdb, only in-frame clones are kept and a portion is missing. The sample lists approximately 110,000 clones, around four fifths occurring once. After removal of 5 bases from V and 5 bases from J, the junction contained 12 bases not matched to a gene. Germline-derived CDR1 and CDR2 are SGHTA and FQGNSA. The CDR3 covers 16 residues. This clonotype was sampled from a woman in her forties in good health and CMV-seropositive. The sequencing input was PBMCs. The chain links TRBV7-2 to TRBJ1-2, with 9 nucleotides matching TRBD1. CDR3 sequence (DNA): TGTGCCAGCAGCCCTCAGCGGGGACAGGGACTTTATGGCTACACCTTC. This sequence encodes CASSPQRGQGLYGYTF.